This is a list of T cell receptor beta chains from one sample in a study of blood T cell repertoires in COVID-19. Libraries were prepared by immunoSEQ multiplex PCR; TCRdb keeps only in-frame clonotypes and omits some of them. The repertoire consists of around 220,000 clones, with around 88% occurring once and the leading ten covering around 1.5%. Sequencing was carried out using peripheral blood. Source of these receptors: a man between 18 and 35 years old with active or convalescent COVID-19. Both conserved end residues are part of each CDR3. The order of the fields is J gene, V gene, CDR3 protein.

j_gene: TRBJ1-1; v_gene: TRBV5-4; CDR3aa: CASSFGRGNTEAFF
j_gene: TRBJ1-4; v_gene: TRBV7-9; CDR3aa: CASSSISGEKLFF
j_gene: TRBJ1-1; v_gene: TRBV15; CDR3aa: CATRDLTGYTEAFF
j_gene: TRBJ1-4; v_gene: TRBV6-5; CDR3aa: CASSPDRVDEKLFF
j_gene: TRBJ1-6; v_gene: TRBV7-9; CDR3aa: CASSFVLGGLGSPLHF
j_gene: TRBJ2-5; v_gene: TRBV14; CDR3aa: CASSLPLSGKETQYF
j_gene: TRBJ1-1; v_gene: TRBV5-4; CDR3aa: CASSLAKGQNTEAFF
j_gene: TRBJ2-3; v_gene: TRBV7-9; CDR3aa: CASSLSTGGTDTQYF
j_gene: TRBJ2-5; v_gene: TRBV6-5; CDR3aa: CASRMGLSETQYF
j_gene: TRBJ1-6; v_gene: TRBV28; CDR3aa: CASSKTGTDNSPLHF
j_gene: TRBJ1-4; v_gene: TRBV27; CDR3aa: CASSARGIGEKLFF
j_gene: TRBJ2-1; v_gene: TRBV5-1; CDR3aa: CASSQGLAGGYYNEQFF
j_gene: TRBJ2-2; v_gene: TRBV7-7; CDR3aa: CASSSGLAGEAELFF
j_gene: TRBJ1-2; v_gene: TRBV25-1; CDR3aa: CASSLLWAVGDFGYTF
j_gene: TRBJ1-4; v_gene: TRBV4-2; CDR3aa: CASSPSGGDDEKLFF
j_gene: TRBJ1-3; v_gene: TRBV28; CDR3aa: CASSPVRDNPIYF
j_gene: TRBJ2-1; v_gene: TRBV5-6; CDR3aa: CASSFGPISDNYEQFF
j_gene: TRBJ1-5; v_gene: TRBV27; CDR3aa: CASSLQGSNQPQHF
j_gene: TRBJ2-3; v_gene: TRBV5-1; CDR3aa: CASSLGQGASTDTQYF
j_gene: TRBJ1-4; v_gene: TRBV28; CDR3aa: CASTIGGSTGTEKLFF
j_gene: TRBJ1-6; v_gene: TRBV6-6; CDR3aa: CASSYGTRDNSPLHF
j_gene: TRBJ2-3; v_gene: TRBV20-1; CDR3aa: CSKRATDTQYF
j_gene: TRBJ1-6; v_gene: TRBV4-1; CDR3aa: CASSQGTGSSPLHF
j_gene: TRBJ1-2; v_gene: TRBV10-3; CDR3aa: CAISESSAGGYTF
j_gene: TRBJ1-2; v_gene: TRBV6-1; CDR3aa: CASSEDSTPYGYTF
j_gene: TRBJ2-2; v_gene: TRBV28; CDR3aa: CASGSGLWDTGELFF